These T cell receptor beta chains were read from a single sample in a study of shared clonotypes between healthy human individuals. Repertoires were generated with immunoSEQ multiplex PCR, while TCRdb's copy carries only in-frame clones and drops some. Of 750,000 to 1,000,000 clones listed, more than 85% were seen once; the top ten hold 20% to 30%. The source material was naive CD8+ T cells sorted from blood. These receptors came from a man in his thirties or forties in good health. Each CDR3 is given with its conserved first and last residue. Fields, in order: D gene, CDR3 length, V gene, clone size, J gene, CDR3 DNA, CDR3 protein. The D gene is left open where the match is weak. Clone size is shown for a subset of rows, as once, few, many or a class of expanded clone.

-	16	TRBV7-9	-	TRBJ2-1	TGTGCCAGCAGCTTAGGGGGATCAGCCGAGTGGAATGAGCAGTTCTTC	CASSLGGSAEWNEQFF
TRBD2	15	TRBV7-9	once	TRBJ2-7	TGTGCCAGCAGCTCACTAGCGGGCGGGACCTACGAGCAGTACTTC	CASSSLAGGTYEQYF
TRBD2	14	TRBV7-9	-	TRBJ2-1	TGTGCCAGCAGCTTCCCCGCCCTAGCGGGAGAGCAGTTCTTC	CASSFPALAGEQFF
-	13	TRBV6-5	-	TRBJ2-3	TGTGCCAGCAGTTATTCGAGCCCAGATACGCAGTATTTT	CASSYSSPDTQYF
-	13	TRBV7-9	-	TRBJ2-7	TGTGCCAGCAGACTAGGAGGTAGCCTCGAGCAGTACTTC	CASRLGGSLEQYF
-	16	TRBV6-5	-	TRBJ2-1	TGTGCCAGCAGTTACTCAAATGCAGGGGAATCCAATGAGCAGTTCTTC	CASSYSNAGESNEQFF
-	15	TRBV13	-	TRBJ2-1	TGTGCCAGCAGCTTAGGGACTAGTTGGGGCAATGAGCAGTTCTTC	CASSLGTSWGNEQFF
-	15	TRBV14	-	TRBJ2-7	TGTGCCAGCAGCCAAGAGCCTCCGGGGGTTCTCGAGCAGTACTTC	CASSQEPPGVLEQYF
-	13	TRBV7-9	once	TRBJ2-7	TGTGCCAGCACCCCCGTACTAGTGAGCGAGCAGTACTTC	CASTPVLVSEQYF
-	14	TRBV13	-	TRBJ2-7	TGTGCCAGCAGCTCCGCAGCAGGCTACTACGAGCAGTACTTC	CASSSAAGYYEQYF
TRBD1	21	TRBV7-8	-	TRBJ1-4	TGTGCCAGCAGCCCTCGTATCACCTACAGGGGCCGAACCCCGGCTAATGAAAAACTGTTTTTT	CASSPRITYRGRTPANEKLFF
TRBD1	17	TRBV9	-	TRBJ1-1	TGTGCCAGCAGCGAGGGAAAATGGACAGGGCGGGACACTGAAGCTTTCTTT	CASSEGKWTGRDTEAFF
-	13	TRBV6-6	-	TRBJ2-1	TGTGCCAGCAGTTATTCTGGCGGGCTTGAGCAGTTCTTC	CASSYSGGLEQFF
-	16	TRBV4-2	-	TRBJ2-7	TGTGCCAGCAGCCAAGATGAAGGGGTTGTTGGCTACGAGCAGTACTTC	CASSQDEGVVGYEQYF
-	13	TRBV27	-	TRBJ2-1	TGTGCCAGCAGGCGGGGGACAAACAATGAGCAGTTCTTC	CASRRGTNNEQFF
TRBD1	16	TRBV14	-	TRBJ2-6	TGTGCCAGCAGCCAAGAGGACAGGACTGGGGCCAACGTCCTGACTTTC	CASSQEDRTGANVLTF
TRBD2	16	TRBV13	once	TRBJ2-1	TGTGCCAGCAGCTTAGTAGCGGGAGGGCCAGGGAATGAGCAGTTCTTC	CASSLVAGGPGNEQFF
TRBD2	16	TRBV10-3	-	TRBJ2-1	TGTGCCATCGCCGACCCCGCCGGGAGGCACTACAATGAGCAGTTCTTC	CAIADPAGRHYNEQFF
-	15	TRBV10-2	-	TRBJ2-2	TGCGCCAGCAGTCGAGCTCTCGCGAACACCGGGGAGCTGTTTTTT	CASSRALANTGELFF
-	12	TRBV29-1	-	TRBJ1-1	TGCAGCGTTATCTCTTCGAACACTGAAGCTTTCTTT	CSVISSNTEAFF
-	14	TRBV29-1	-	TRBJ1-2	TGCAGCGTTGAAGACCCGGGACGGTACTATGGCTACACCTTC	CSVEDPGRYYGYTF
-	13	TRBV5-1	-	TRBJ1-1	TGCGCCAGCAGCTTAGGAGGGAACACTGAAGCTTTCTTT	CASSLGGNTEAFF
TRBD1	15	TRBV4-3	-	TRBJ2-5	TGCGCCAGCAGCTCCGGCGTGACAGGGGAAGAGACCCAGTACTTC	CASSSGVTGEETQYF
-	14	TRBV5-5	-	TRBJ2-2	TGTGCCAGCAGCTTGGGGGGTAACACCGGGGAGCTGTTTTTT	CASSLGGNTGELFF
-	12	TRBV7-9	once	TRBJ2-7	TGTGCCAGCGCAGGAATGGCCTACGAGCAGTACTTC	CASAGMAYEQYF
TRBD2	17	TRBV10-3	-	TRBJ2-3	TGTGCCATCAGTGACTCTAGCGGGAGCGAAAGCACAGATACGCAGTATTTT	CAISDSSGSESTDTQYF
TRBD1	14	TRBV7-9	-	TRBJ1-5	TGTGCCAGCAGCCTGGGACAGGGGGCTGCGCCCCAGCATTTT	CASSLGQGAAPQHF
TRBD1	12	TRBV28	-	TRBJ1-2	TGTGCCAGCAGAACAGGGGGGGTCGGCTACACCTTC	CASRTGGVGYTF
-	14	TRBV6-5	-	TRBJ1-4	TGTGCCAGCAGTTCCATAGCAACTAATGAAAAACTGTTTTTT	CASSSIATNEKLFF
TRBD2	17	TRBV25-1	once	TRBJ2-2	TGTGCCAGCAGGCGACCGGGACTAGCGGGAGGGTCCGGGGAGCTGTTTTTT	CASRRPGLAGGSGELFF
-	19	TRBV6-1	-	TRBJ2-7	TGTGCCAGCAGTGAAGCGCATATTACAGGATTTTTAGGGTCCTACGAGCAGTACTTC	CASSEAHITGFLGSYEQYF
TRBD2	16	TRBV28	once	TRBJ2-1	TGTGCCAGCAGTTCTCGGGTCGGCGGGAGTATCGATGAGCAGTTCTTC	CASSSRVGGSIDEQFF
-	14	TRBV2	-	TRBJ1-2	TGTGCCAGCAGTGTTGGAGGACCTATCTATGGCTACACCTTC	CASSVGGPIYGYTF
TRBD1	14	TRBV29-1	-	TRBJ1-4	TGCAGCGTTGAAAATACAGGGGAGGGAGAAAAACTGTTTTTT	CSVENTGEGEKLFF
-	15	TRBV4-1	-	TRBJ2-1	TGCGCCAGCAGCCAAGATGGGTCCACCTACAATGAGCAGTTCTTC	CASSQDGSTYNEQFF
TRBD2	15	TRBV7-9	-	TRBJ2-1	TGTGCCAGCAACGCACGACTAGCGGACTACAATGAGCAGTTCTTC	CASNARLADYNEQFF
TRBD2	18	TRBV9	-	TRBJ2-3	TGTGCCAGCAGCGTACCCCGACTAGCGGGAGTGTGGGCAGATACGCAGTATTTT	CASSVPRLAGVWADTQYF
TRBD2	16	TRBV4-3	once	TRBJ2-7	TGCGCCAGCAGCCAAGATGGTCGGACTAGCCCCCACGAGCAGTACTTC	CASSQDGRTSPHEQYF